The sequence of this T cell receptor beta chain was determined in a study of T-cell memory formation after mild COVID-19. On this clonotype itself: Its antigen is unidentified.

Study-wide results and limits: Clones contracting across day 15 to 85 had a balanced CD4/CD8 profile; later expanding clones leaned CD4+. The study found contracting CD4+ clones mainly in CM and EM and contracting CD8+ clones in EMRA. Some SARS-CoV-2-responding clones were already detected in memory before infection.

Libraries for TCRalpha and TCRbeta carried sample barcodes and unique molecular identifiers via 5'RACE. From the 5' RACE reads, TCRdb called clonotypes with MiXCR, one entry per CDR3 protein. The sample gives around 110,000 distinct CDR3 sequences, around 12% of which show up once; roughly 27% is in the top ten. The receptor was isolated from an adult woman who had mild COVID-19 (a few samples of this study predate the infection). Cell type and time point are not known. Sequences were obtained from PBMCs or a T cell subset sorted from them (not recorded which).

The CDR3 reads CASSQDLAGVSYEQYF. The CDR3 bases are TGTGCCAGCAGCCAAGATCTAGCGGGAGTAAGTTACGAGCAGTACTTC. The chain recombines TRBV3-1 with TRBJ2-7, with 10 bases that match TRBD2. Trimming cost V 0 bases and J 4 bases; bases outside gene matches: 6. This CDR3 contains 16 residues. Germline values: CDR1 LGHDT, CDR2 YNNKEL (reference sequence).